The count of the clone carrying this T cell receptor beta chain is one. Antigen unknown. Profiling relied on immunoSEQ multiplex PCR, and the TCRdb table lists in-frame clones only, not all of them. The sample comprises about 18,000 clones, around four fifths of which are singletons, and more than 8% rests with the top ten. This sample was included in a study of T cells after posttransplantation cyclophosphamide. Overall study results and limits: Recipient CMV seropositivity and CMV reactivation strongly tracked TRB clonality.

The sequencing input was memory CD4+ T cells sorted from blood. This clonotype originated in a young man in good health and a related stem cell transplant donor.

The CDR3 DNA follows: TGTGCCAGCAGCCAGGGACACCGCATAACCTACAATGAGCAGTTCTTC. Translating gives CASSQGHRITYNEQFF. V gene TRBV7-2 combines with J gene TRBJ2-1; tentatively, D is TRBD1 (6 bases). Germline-derived CDR1 and CDR2 are SGHTA and FQGNSA. The CDR3 covers 16 residues. Trimming cost V 5 bases and J 2 bases, with 16 bases left between them.